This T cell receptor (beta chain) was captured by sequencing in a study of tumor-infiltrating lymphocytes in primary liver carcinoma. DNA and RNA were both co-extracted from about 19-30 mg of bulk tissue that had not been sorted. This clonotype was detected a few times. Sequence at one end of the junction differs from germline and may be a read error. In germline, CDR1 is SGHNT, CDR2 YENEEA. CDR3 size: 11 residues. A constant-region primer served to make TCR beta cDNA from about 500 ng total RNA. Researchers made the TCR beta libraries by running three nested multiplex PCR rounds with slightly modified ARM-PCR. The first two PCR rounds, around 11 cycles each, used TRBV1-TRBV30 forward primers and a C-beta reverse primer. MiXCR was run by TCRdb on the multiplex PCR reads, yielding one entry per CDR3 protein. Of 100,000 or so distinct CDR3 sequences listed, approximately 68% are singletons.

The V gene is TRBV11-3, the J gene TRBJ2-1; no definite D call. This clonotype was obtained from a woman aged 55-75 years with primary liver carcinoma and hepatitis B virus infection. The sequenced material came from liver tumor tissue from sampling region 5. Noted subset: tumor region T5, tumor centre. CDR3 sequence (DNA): TGTGCCGGCAGCGTGACTGGTGAGCAGTTCTTC. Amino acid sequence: CAGSVTGEQFF.